Below, 3 T cell receptor beta chains from the same sample are listed, as sequenced in a study of cytotoxic CD8 clonotypes in ibrutinib-treated CLL. TCRdb keeps only in-frame clones here, not all; method: immunoSEQ multiplex PCR. Of 110,000 to 150,000 clones listed, roughly 80% are singletons. Sequences were derived from PBMCs, sampled after 12 months of ibrutinib treatment. Source of these receptors: a human donor with chronic lymphocytic leukemia.

This rearrangement joins TRBV6-1 to TRBJ1-2; no clear D gene. There are 15 residues in the CDR3. V was clipped by 5 bases and J by 2 bases, with 15 bases between them. Germline-derived CDR1 and CDR2 are MNHNS and SASEGT. CDR3 region: CASSIYDTPNYGYTF. CDR3 nucleotide sequence: TGTGCCAGCAGTATATACGACACACCGAACTATGGCTACACCTTC.

This chain joins TRBV6-4 and TRBJ1-5; no clear D gene. The germline gives CDR1 MRHNA, CDR2 SNTAGT. V shed 4 bases and J shed 7 bases, with 5 bases lying between them. The CDR3 runs to 11 residues. The CDR3 sequence is CASSGVQPQHF. CDR3 nucleotides: TGTGCCAGCAGTGGAGTGCAGCCCCAGCATTTT.

This chain links TRBV30 with TRBJ2-5; 10 bases align to TRBD2. Germline V gives CDR1 GTSNPN, CDR2 SVGIG (reference sequence). This CDR3 region has 16 residues. Unmatched junction bases numbered 11, after V lost 3 bases and J lost 4 bases. The CDR3 DNA sequence: TGTGCCTGGAGGGCCGGGACTAGCGCTGTTATAGAGACCCAGTACTTC. This translates into CAWRAGTSAVIETQYF.